Reported below is one T cell receptor beta chain. Its antigen is not identified. Its ends do not fully match the called genes, so a read error is possible. The data originate from a study of identical twins. Study-wide results and limits: Analyses of zero insertions could be partly confounded by invariant MAIT and iNKT cells. In beta out-of-frame sequences, the excess sharing between twins was weaker.

Healthy Caucasians made up all donors. TCRdb re-called the 5' RACE reads with MiXCR, one entry per CDR3 protein. The sample yields some 460,000 distinct CDR3 sequences, around 14% seen once. CDR1 and CDR2 from the germline V gene are SQVTM and ANQGSEA. The CDR3 totals 14 residues. A further study also used this sample, focusing on yellow fever vaccine responses in identical twins. Per that paper: Vaccine T cell responses of twins reportedly seemed partly convergent and partly personalized.

The receptor was isolated from a woman younger than 35 in good health. This chain joins TRBV29-1 and TRBJ2-3; the D gene is possibly TRBD2 (7 bases). What was sequenced was CD4+ T cells sorted from blood. In DNA form, the CDR3 reads TGCAGCGTAGAAGGGGGGGCATGGACAGATACGCAGTATTTT. This gives the protein CSVEGGAWTDTQYF.